This T cell receptor (beta chain) was recovered during a study of blood T cell repertoires in COVID-19. Looking at the study overall: Sample material is recorded as cDNA or gDNA derived from T cells, B-cell-depleted T cells, or PBMCs.

The germline gives CDR1 MGHRA, CDR2 YSYEKL. The V end lost 0 bases, the J end lost 0 bases, and 9 bases lay between the germline ends. The CDR3 sequence is 16 residues long. Original methodology: Scientists estimated how many nucleated cells there were by amplifying reference gene primers. Method: immunoSEQ multiplex PCR; TCRdb's copy keeps in-frame clones and lacks some. V and J calls and clone size are copied from that table; D and trimming were computed from the DNA. Of about 100,000 clones in the sample, less than 95% were seen once. The sequencing sample was made of peripheral blood. This chain links TRBV4-1 with TRBJ1-5; no clear D gene. This clonotype was obtained from a man aged 45-60 years with acute or convalescent COVID-19. DNA of the CDR3: TGCGCCAGCAGCCAAGATGGCGGAAATAGCAATCAGCCCCAGCATTTT. Encoded protein: CASSQDGGNSNQPQHF.